These T cell receptor beta chains were read from a single sample in a study of PD-1 blockade in classical Hodgkin lymphoma. Profiling relied on immunoSEQ multiplex PCR, and the TCRdb table lists in-frame clones only, not all of them. The table has around 45,000 clones, around 78% seen once; the top ten hold 37%. The material sequenced was peripheral blood mononuclear cells (PBMCs), taken before the fourth cycle of nivolumab. All receptors derive from a human donor with classical Hodgkin lymphoma. The CDR3 runs from the conserved cysteine through the conserved F or W. A D gene is named only where the DNA matches it firmly. Clone size, where shown, is once, few, many, or a class for clones that have expanded.

CDR3 DNA: TGTGCCAGCTCTGGAGAGGGGGGGCTCAGTGAGCAGTTCTTC
CDR3 protein: CASSGEGGLSEQFF
D gene: -
J gene: TRBJ2-1
clone size: -
V gene: TRBV2

CDR3 DNA: TGTGCCAGCAGTTACTCACAGGGGACCACAGATACGCAGTATTTT
CDR3 protein: CASSYSQGTTDTQYF
D gene: TRBD1
J gene: TRBJ2-3
clone size: -
V gene: TRBV6-5

CDR3 DNA: TGTGCCAGCAGTTTAAGGACAGCAGGCCGGGAAAAACTGTTTTTT
CDR3 protein: CASSLRTAGREKLFF
D gene: -
J gene: TRBJ1-4
clone size: -
V gene: TRBV27

CDR3 DNA: TGCGCCAGCAGCGAATTGACAACTAACTATGGCTACACCTTC
CDR3 protein: CASSELTTNYGYTF
D gene: -
J gene: TRBJ1-2
clone size: -
V gene: TRBV5-1

CDR3 DNA: TGTGCCAGTAGTTCAAGGACAGCGAACACTGAAGCTTTCTTT
CDR3 protein: CASSSRTANTEAFF
D gene: -
J gene: TRBJ1-1
clone size: -
V gene: TRBV19

CDR3 DNA: TGTGCCAGCAGCTGGAGGGGGCGGGGAGATACGCAGTATTTT
CDR3 protein: CASSWRGRGDTQYF
D gene: -
J gene: TRBJ2-3
clone size: -
V gene: TRBV28

CDR3 DNA: TGTGCCAGCAGTTACTCGGGCGGGGGAGGCGCAGATACGCAGTATTTT
CDR3 protein: CASSYSGGGGADTQYF
D gene: TRBD2
J gene: TRBJ2-3
clone size: -
V gene: TRBV6-5

CDR3 DNA: TGTGCCAGCAGCTACGAACAGGGTTATGGAAACACCATATATTTT
CDR3 protein: CASSYEQGYGNTIYF
D gene: -
J gene: TRBJ1-3
clone size: once
V gene: TRBV7-8

CDR3 DNA: TGTGCCAGCAGCTTAACATGGACAGGGCCTGCGTATTTT
CDR3 protein: CASSLTWTGPAYF
D gene: TRBD1
J gene: TRBJ2-3
clone size: -
V gene: TRBV7-2

CDR3 DNA: TGCGCCAGCAGCTTGGACAGAGACACCGGGGAGCTGTTTTTT
CDR3 protein: CASSLDRDTGELFF
D gene: -
J gene: TRBJ2-2
clone size: -
V gene: TRBV5-1

CDR3 DNA: TGTGCCAGCAGCTTAACTAGTCCGGGGGCTGGAACTGAAGCTTTCTTT
CDR3 protein: CASSLTSPGAGTEAFF
D gene: -
J gene: TRBJ1-1
clone size: -
V gene: TRBV7-3

CDR3 DNA: TGTGCCAGCAGCCAGGGGAGTGATAACACCATATATTTT
CDR3 protein: CASSQGSDNTIYF
D gene: -
J gene: TRBJ1-3
clone size: -
V gene: TRBV7-9

CDR3 DNA: TGTGCCAGCAGTTCCAGGACAGGTTGGAGTTCACCCCTCCACTTT
CDR3 protein: CASSSRTGWSSPLHF
D gene: TRBD1
J gene: TRBJ1-6
clone size: -
V gene: TRBV6-5

CDR3 DNA: TGTGCCAGCAGGCCTACCTGGGATACGCAGTATTTT
CDR3 protein: CASRPTWDTQYF
D gene: -
J gene: TRBJ2-3
clone size: -
V gene: TRBV11-3

CDR3 DNA: TGTGCCAGTAGTCCGTACAGTTCGAACACCGGGGAGCTGTTTTTT
CDR3 protein: CASSPYSSNTGELFF
D gene: -
J gene: TRBJ2-2
clone size: once
V gene: TRBV19

CDR3 DNA: TGTGCCTGGAGTGTACCAGAGCGTTTAGGGACCCAGTACTTC
CDR3 protein: CAWSVPERLGTQYF
D gene: -
J gene: TRBJ2-5
clone size: -
V gene: TRBV30

CDR3 DNA: TGTGCCTGGAGTAGAGGGTCTAACTATGGCTACACCTTC
CDR3 protein: CAWSRGSNYGYTF
D gene: -
J gene: TRBJ1-2
clone size: -
V gene: TRBV30

CDR3 DNA: TGTGCCAGCAGCGTAGATGGTGGCCATGGCTACACCTTC
CDR3 protein: CASSVDGGHGYTF
D gene: -
J gene: TRBJ1-2
clone size: -
V gene: TRBV9

CDR3 DNA: TGTGCCAGCAGCTTTGGAGGTAGGGTGAACACTGAAGCTTTCTTT
CDR3 protein: CASSFGGRVNTEAFF
D gene: -
J gene: TRBJ1-1
clone size: -
V gene: TRBV5-4

CDR3 DNA: TGCGCCAGCAGCCAAGATTGGGGGACAGGGAACCAGCCCCAGCATTTT
CDR3 protein: CASSQDWGTGNQPQHF
D gene: TRBD1
J gene: TRBJ1-5
clone size: -
V gene: TRBV4-1

CDR3 DNA: TGTGCCAGCTCACCACCTAACGGCCAAGAGACCCAGTACTTC
CDR3 protein: CASSPPNGQETQYF
D gene: -
J gene: TRBJ2-5
clone size: -
V gene: TRBV18

CDR3 DNA: TGTGCCAGCTCACCAACACCGACAGGGGATGGCTACACCTTC
CDR3 protein: CASSPTPTGDGYTF
D gene: TRBD1
J gene: TRBJ1-2
clone size: -
V gene: TRBV18

CDR3 DNA: TGTGCCAGCAGCTCCAAGACAGATACGCAGTATTTT
CDR3 protein: CASSSKTDTQYF
D gene: -
J gene: TRBJ2-3
clone size: -
V gene: TRBV7-9

CDR3 DNA: TGTGCCAGCAGTTCGGGGGGCGGTGGCTACACCTTC
CDR3 protein: CASSSGGGGYTF
D gene: -
J gene: TRBJ1-2
clone size: once
V gene: TRBV27

CDR3 DNA: TGTGCCAGCAGGGCGGGCCGACAGGGGGCGGACGGGGAGCTGTTTTTT
CDR3 protein: CASRAGRQGADGELFF
D gene: TRBD1
J gene: TRBJ2-2
clone size: once
V gene: TRBV2

CDR3 DNA: TGTGCCAGCAGCCTGGGACAGGGGGTTACTGAAGCTTTCTTT
CDR3 protein: CASSLGQGVTEAFF
D gene: TRBD1
J gene: TRBJ1-1
clone size: -
V gene: TRBV7-2

CDR3 DNA: TGTGCCAGCAGTTTCGACGGCGGTAGATATGGCTACACCTTC
CDR3 protein: CASSFDGGRYGYTF
D gene: -
J gene: TRBJ1-2
clone size: -
V gene: TRBV27

CDR3 DNA: TGTGCCAGCAGTTTAGGACGGTCAAAGGCGGACACTGAAGCTTTCTTT
CDR3 protein: CASSLGRSKADTEAFF
D gene: -
J gene: TRBJ1-1
clone size: -
V gene: TRBV28

CDR3 DNA: TGTGCCAGCAGTGCCCAGGGAACAGATACGCAGTATTTT
CDR3 protein: CASSAQGTDTQYF
D gene: -
J gene: TRBJ2-3
clone size: -
V gene: TRBV6-5

CDR3 DNA: TGTGCCAGCAGTTTAGTGCCACAAAAAGGGTCTGAAGCTTTCTTT
CDR3 protein: CASSLVPQKGSEAFF
D gene: -
J gene: TRBJ1-1
clone size: -
V gene: TRBV28

CDR3 DNA: TGTGCCAGCAGTGAAAGTAACAGTAAGAAGAACACTGAAGCTTTCTTT
CDR3 protein: CASSESNSKKNTEAFF
D gene: -
J gene: TRBJ1-1
clone size: -
V gene: TRBV2

CDR3 DNA: TGTGCCAGCAGCTCGAATCCGGGCCCAGAGACCCAGTACTTC
CDR3 protein: CASSSNPGPETQYF
D gene: -
J gene: TRBJ2-5
clone size: few
V gene: TRBV7-2

CDR3 DNA: TGTGCCAGTAACCGGAAGGCGAACACCGGGGAGCTGTTTTTT
CDR3 protein: CASNRKANTGELFF
D gene: -
J gene: TRBJ2-2
clone size: -
V gene: TRBV19

CDR3 DNA: TGTGCCAGCAGTTTAAGCGGACTAGCCACCGGGGAGCTGTTTTTT
CDR3 protein: CASSLSGLATGELFF
D gene: TRBD2
J gene: TRBJ2-2
clone size: once
V gene: TRBV28

CDR3 DNA: TGTGCCAGCAGTTACTCTCAGGGAAATGCAAACACCATATATTTT
CDR3 protein: CASSYSQGNANTIYF
D gene: -
J gene: TRBJ1-3
clone size: -
V gene: TRBV6-5

CDR3 DNA: TGTGCCACCAAAGCTTACCGGACAGCCAGGGACTCACCCCTCCACTTT
CDR3 protein: CATKAYRTARDSPLHF
D gene: -
J gene: TRBJ1-6
clone size: -
V gene: TRBV7-8

CDR3 DNA: TGCGCCAGCAGCTTGGCGGGACAGGGCTCCGGGGAGCTGTTTTTT
CDR3 protein: CASSLAGQGSGELFF
D gene: TRBD1
J gene: TRBJ2-2
clone size: -
V gene: TRBV5-1